This T cell receptor beta chain appears in the sequencing data of a study of CD8+ T cells in alopecia areata. Findings and caveats of the study: The study also sequences resident alphabeta T cells of normal skin in scalp samples. Across lesional scalp, and particularly alopecia totalis/universalis, clonality surpassed that of normal scalp. Compared with mice, patients displayed less clear TCR sharing, possibly for HLA-related reasons.

Germline-derived CDR1 and CDR2 are FNHDT and SITEND (reference sequence). The CDR3 is 15 amino acids. V lost 3 bases to trimming and J lost 1 base; unmatched junction nucleotides: 3. Sequencing used cDNA as its template, made by extracting RNA and reverse transcribing it. The protocol was immunoSEQ multiplex PCR, while the TCRdb copy is restricted to in-frame clones and leaves out a portion. Listed for the sample are under 350,000 clones, none seen a single time. Cutaneous lymph node cells were pooled, and they were sorted using CD4, CD8alpha, NKG2D, NKG2ACE and other markers. This clone was counted only a few times. Its specificity is not known. Gene names denote mouse genes. The CDR3 extends 4 residues past the end of the read, so its final part is completed from the germline J gene.

This chain connects TRBV19 to TRBJ2-3; TRBD1 matches at 9 bases. The sample taken for sequencing was CD4+ T cells sorted from a lymph node. This clonotype was sampled from a C3H/HeJ mouse with alopecia areata. This line is of MHC haplotype H2-k. The CDR3 here is CASSRGTGRAETLYF. The DNA read from the CDR3 is TGTGCCAGCAGTAGGGGGACAGGGCGTGCAGAA.